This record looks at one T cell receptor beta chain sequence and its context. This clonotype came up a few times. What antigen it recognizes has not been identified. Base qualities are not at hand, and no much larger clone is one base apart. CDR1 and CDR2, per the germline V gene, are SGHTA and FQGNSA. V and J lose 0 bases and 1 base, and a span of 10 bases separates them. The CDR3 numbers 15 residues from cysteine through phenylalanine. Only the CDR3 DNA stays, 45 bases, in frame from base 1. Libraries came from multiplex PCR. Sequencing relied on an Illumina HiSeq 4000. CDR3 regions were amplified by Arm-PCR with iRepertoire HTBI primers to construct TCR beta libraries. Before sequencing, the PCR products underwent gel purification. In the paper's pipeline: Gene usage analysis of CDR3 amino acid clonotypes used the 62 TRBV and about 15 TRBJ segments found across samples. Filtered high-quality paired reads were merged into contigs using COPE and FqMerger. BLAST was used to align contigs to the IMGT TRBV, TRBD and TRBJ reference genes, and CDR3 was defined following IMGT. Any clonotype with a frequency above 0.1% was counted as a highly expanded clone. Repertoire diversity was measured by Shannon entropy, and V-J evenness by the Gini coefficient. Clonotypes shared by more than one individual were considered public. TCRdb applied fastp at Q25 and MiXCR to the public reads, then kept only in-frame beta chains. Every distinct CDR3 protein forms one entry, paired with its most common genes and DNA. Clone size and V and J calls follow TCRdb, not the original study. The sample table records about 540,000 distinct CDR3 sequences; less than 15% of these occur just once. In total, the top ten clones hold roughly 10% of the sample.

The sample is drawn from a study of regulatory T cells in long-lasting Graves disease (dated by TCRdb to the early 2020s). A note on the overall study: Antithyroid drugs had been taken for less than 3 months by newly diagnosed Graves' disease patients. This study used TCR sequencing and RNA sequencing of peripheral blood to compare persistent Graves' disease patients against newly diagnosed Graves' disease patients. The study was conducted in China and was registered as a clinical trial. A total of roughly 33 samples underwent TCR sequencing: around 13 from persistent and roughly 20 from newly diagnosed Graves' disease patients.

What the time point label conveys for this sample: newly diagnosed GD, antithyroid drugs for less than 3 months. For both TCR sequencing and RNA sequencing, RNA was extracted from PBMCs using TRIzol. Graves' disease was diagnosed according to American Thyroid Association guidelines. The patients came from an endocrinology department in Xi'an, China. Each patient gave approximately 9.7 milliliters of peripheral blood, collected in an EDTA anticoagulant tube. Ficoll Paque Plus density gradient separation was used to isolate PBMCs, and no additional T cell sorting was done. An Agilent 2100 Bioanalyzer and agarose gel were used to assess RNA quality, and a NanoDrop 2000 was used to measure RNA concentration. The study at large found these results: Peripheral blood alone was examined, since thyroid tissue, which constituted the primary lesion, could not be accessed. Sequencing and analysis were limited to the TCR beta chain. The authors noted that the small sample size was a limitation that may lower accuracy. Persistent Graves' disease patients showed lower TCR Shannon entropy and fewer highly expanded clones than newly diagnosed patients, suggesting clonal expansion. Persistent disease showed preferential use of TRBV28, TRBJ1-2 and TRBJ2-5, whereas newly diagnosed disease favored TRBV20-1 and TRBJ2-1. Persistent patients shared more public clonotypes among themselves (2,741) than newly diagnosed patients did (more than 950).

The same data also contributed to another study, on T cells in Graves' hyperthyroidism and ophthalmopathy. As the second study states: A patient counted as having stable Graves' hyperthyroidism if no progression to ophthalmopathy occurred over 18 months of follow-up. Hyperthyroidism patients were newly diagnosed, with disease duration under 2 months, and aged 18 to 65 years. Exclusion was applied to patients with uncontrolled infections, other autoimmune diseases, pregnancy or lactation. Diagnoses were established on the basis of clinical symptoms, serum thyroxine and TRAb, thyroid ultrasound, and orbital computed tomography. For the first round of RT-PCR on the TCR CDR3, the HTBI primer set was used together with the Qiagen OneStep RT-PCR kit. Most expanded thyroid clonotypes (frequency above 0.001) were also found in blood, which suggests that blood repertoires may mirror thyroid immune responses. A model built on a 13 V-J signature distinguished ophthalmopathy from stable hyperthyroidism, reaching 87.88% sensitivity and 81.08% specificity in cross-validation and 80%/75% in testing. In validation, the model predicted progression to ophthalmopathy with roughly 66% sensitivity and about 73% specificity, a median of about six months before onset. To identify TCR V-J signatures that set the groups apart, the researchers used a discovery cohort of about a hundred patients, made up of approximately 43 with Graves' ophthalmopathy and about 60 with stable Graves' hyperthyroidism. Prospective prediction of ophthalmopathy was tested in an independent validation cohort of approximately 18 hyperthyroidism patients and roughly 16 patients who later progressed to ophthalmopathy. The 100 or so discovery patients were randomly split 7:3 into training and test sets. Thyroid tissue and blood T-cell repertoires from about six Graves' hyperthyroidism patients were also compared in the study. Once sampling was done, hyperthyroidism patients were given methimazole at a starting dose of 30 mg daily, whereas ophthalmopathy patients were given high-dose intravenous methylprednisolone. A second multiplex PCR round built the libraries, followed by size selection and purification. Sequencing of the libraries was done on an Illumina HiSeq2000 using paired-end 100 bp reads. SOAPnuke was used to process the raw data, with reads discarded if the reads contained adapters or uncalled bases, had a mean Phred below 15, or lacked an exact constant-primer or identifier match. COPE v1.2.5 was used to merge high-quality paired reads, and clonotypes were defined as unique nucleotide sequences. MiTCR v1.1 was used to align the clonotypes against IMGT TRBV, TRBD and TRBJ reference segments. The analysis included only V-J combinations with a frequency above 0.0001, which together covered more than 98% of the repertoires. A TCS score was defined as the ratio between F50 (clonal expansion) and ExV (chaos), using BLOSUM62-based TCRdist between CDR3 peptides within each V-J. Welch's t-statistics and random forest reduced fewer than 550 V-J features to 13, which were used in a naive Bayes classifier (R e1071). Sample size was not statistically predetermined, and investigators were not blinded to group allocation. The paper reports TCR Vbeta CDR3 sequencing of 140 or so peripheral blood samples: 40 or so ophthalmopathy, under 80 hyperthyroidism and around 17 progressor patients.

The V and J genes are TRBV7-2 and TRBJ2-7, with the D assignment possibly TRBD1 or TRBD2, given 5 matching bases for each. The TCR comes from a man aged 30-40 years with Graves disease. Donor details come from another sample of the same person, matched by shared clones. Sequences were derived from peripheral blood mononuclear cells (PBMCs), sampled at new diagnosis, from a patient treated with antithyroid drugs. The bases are TGTGCCAGCAGCTTAGCGGGGGTTAGGTCCTACGAGCAGTACTTC. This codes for CASSLAGVRSYEQYF. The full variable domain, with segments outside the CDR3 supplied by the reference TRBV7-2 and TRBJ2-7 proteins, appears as GAGVSQSPSNKVTEKGKDVELRCDPISGHTALYWYRQSLGQGLEFLIYFQGNSAPDKSGLPSDRFSAERTGGSVSTLTIQRTQQEDSAVYLCASSLAGVRSYEQYFGPGTRLTVT.